This is a list of T cell receptor beta chains from one sample in a study of T cell changes during pregnancy in multiple sclerosis. TCRdb's table, derived via immunoSEQ multiplex PCR, lists solely in-frame clones and lacks some. The sample consists of tens of thousands of clones, around 85% of them appearing once. The specimen was CD8+ T cells from peripheral blood mononuclear cells, collected before pregnancy. The receptors shown here come from a female donor with multiple sclerosis, enrolled in a pregnancy study. CDR3s include the opening cysteine and the closing phenylalanine or tryptophan. The D gene is left open where the match is weak. A row's size may be missing; if present it is once, few, many or a size class.

DNA	CDR3	D	size	V	J
TGTGCCATGAAACCGGGACAGGGTTATGGCTACACCTTC	CAMKPGQGYGYTF	TRBD1	-	TRBV10-3	TRBJ1-2
TGTGCCAGCAGGTTCGCGGGGGGAGGGAGCTCCTACAATGAGCAGTTCTTC	CASRFAGGGSSYNEQFF	TRBD2	-	TRBV7-9	TRBJ2-1
TGTGCCAGCAGCTTCAGCTCCTACGAGCAGTACTTC	CASSFSSYEQYF	-	-	TRBV11-3	TRBJ2-7
TGTGCCAGCACCCCTCAGGGGGGCTACAATGAGCAGTTCTTC	CASTPQGGYNEQFF	-	few	TRBV28	TRBJ2-1
TGTGCCAGCTCACCACTCTGGACTAGCGGTCACTCCTACAATGAGCAGTTCTTC	CASSPLWTSGHSYNEQFF	TRBD2	-	TRBV18	TRBJ2-1
TGTGCCAGCAGCCCTACTGGAGGGGTGGAGATCCACGAGCAGTACTTC	CASSPTGGVEIHEQYF	-	-	TRBV5-5	TRBJ2-7
TGTGCCAGCAGTCCTTCCCCGGGCGGGAGCCCTAGGAATGAGCAGTTCTTC	CASSPSPGGSPRNEQFF	TRBD2	few	TRBV27	TRBJ2-1
TGTGCCAGCAGCCTAGCGGGATGGGAATACGAGCAGTACTTC	CASSLAGWEYEQYF	TRBD2	-	TRBV13	TRBJ2-7
TGTGCCTGGAGCCCCCCACCGGGACAGGGGGCGGACGAGCAGTACTTC	CAWSPPPGQGADEQYF	TRBD1	-	TRBV30	TRBJ2-7
TGTGCCAGCAGTTACTCTTTACGAGCCTACGAGCAGTACTTC	CASSYSLRAYEQYF	-	-	TRBV6-5	TRBJ2-7
TGTGCCAGCAGTGAAGTGGTCGGAGATAGCACAGATACGCAGTATTTT	CASSEVVGDSTDTQYF	-	-	TRBV6-1	TRBJ2-3
TGTGCCATCAGTGATCGAAGCGGGGGCGAAACCTACGAGCAGTACTTC	CAISDRSGGETYEQYF	TRBD2	-	TRBV10-3	TRBJ2-7
TGCGCCAGCAGCTTGGGAAGGGGCAGTCTCTTCTATGGCTACACCTTC	CASSLGRGSLFYGYTF	-	-	TRBV5-1	TRBJ1-2
TGTGCCAGCAGCGCGGGGAGGGGGGGGTCAGATACGCAGTATTTT	CASSAGRGGSDTQYF	-	-	TRBV6-1	TRBJ2-3
TGCGCCAGCAGCCTGGGGCCGCAGGGCGAGCAGTACTTC	CASSLGPQGEQYF	-	-	TRBV5-1	TRBJ2-7
TGTGCCAGCAGCTTGCGCGGCCATAATTCACCCCTCCACTTT	CASSLRGHNSPLHF	-	-	TRBV5-4	TRBJ1-6
TGTGCCAGCAGCTTAAGTCTACGTAATGAGCAGTTCTTC	CASSLSLRNEQFF	-	-	TRBV7-6	TRBJ2-1
TGTGCCAGTAGTATAGGTGGCGGGGGCTCCTACGAGCAGTACTTC	CASSIGGGGSYEQYF	TRBD2	-	TRBV19	TRBJ2-7
TGTGCCAGCAGTCAATACAATGAGCAGTTCTTC	CASSQYNEQFF	-	-	TRBV6-6	TRBJ2-1
TGTGCCAGCAGCTCCGGGGACAATTGGAACACCATATATTTT	CASSSGDNWNTIYF	-	-	TRBV7-9	TRBJ1-3
TGTGCCATCAGAGTATCGGGGACAGGGGGCGCGACGGGCACAGATACGCAGTATTTT	CAIRVSGTGGATGTDTQYF	TRBD1	-	TRBV10-3	TRBJ2-3
TGTGCCAGCAGTTTGACAAGTCCTAACACTGAAGCTTTCTTT	CASSLTSPNTEAFF	-	-	TRBV27	TRBJ1-1
TGCGCCAGCAGCCCGAGGACAGGGGGCTTAGCTAACTATGGCTACACCTTC	CASSPRTGGLANYGYTF	TRBD1	-	TRBV5-1	TRBJ1-2
TGCGCCAGCAGTCCCGGACTAGCCGCCGGCTACAGTGAGCAGTTCTTC	CASSPGLAAGYSEQFF	TRBD2	-	TRBV5-1	TRBJ2-1
TGCGCCAGCAGCCTCGGGACAGGAGATTATGGCTACACCTTC	CASSLGTGDYGYTF	TRBD1	-	TRBV4-1	TRBJ1-2
TGTGCCAGCATAACCGGGACAAACACCGGGGAGCTGTTTTTT	CASITGTNTGELFF	-	few	TRBV6-1	TRBJ2-2
TGTGCCAGCAGCTTAGGCCCACTACTAGAAAAACTGTTTTTT	CASSLGPLLEKLFF	-	-	TRBV11-2	TRBJ1-4